These 25 T cell receptor beta chains originate from one sample sequenced in a study of blood T cell repertoires in COVID-19. Libraries were prepared by immunoSEQ multiplex PCR; TCRdb keeps only in-frame clonotypes and omits some of them. Here the sample spans about 180,000 clones, under 85% being singletons. Sequenced input: peripheral blood. The receptors were sampled from a woman in her seventies with COVID-19, enrolled during active disease.

This clone showed up just a few times. The chain recombines TRBV2 with TRBJ2-3; possible D gene TRBD2, 6 bases. The CDR3 is made up of 14 amino acids. Germline values: CDR1 SNHLY, CDR2 FYNNEI. Trimming removed 9 bases from V and 4 bases from J, with 17 bases in between. As DNA, the CDR3 is TGTGCCAGTAGGCTCGGGAGATTACCAGATACGCAGTATTTT. This encodes CASRLGRLPDTQYF.

The chain carries TRBV30 and TRBJ2-1; D ambiguous. The CDR3 spans 11 residues. The germline CDR1 and CDR2 sequences are GTSNPN and SVGIG (reference sequence). V lost 4 bases and J 3 bases, leaving 4 bases between the germline ends. CDR3 sequence: CAWILYNEQFF. The CDR3 region has the DNA TGTGCCTGGATTCTCTACAATGAGCAGTTCTTC.

This chain uses TRBV6-4 with TRBJ1-2; TRBD1 is a possible D gene (5 bases). V shed 4 bases and J shed 8 bases, with 11 bases lying between them. CDR3 size: 12 residues. Germline V gives CDR1 MRHNA, CDR2 SNTAGT. CDR3 in amino acids: CASSAGGEGYTF. CDR3 nucleotide sequence: TGTGCCAGCAGTGCGGGGGGAGAAGGCTACACCTTC.

This chain uses TRBV7-9 with TRBJ2-3; possible D gene TRBD1, 5 bases. The CDR3 totals 16 residues. The V end lost 2 bases, the J end lost 3 bases, and 15 bases lay between the germline ends. Germline CDR1 is SEHNR and CDR2 is FQNEAQ (reference sequence). The chain's CDR3 is CASSLRSGRATDTQYF. In DNA form, the CDR3 reads TGTGCCAGCAGCTTAAGGTCCGGCAGGGCTACAGATACGCAGTATTTT.

The V call is TRBV27, the J call TRBJ2-1; tentative D call: TRBD1 (5 bases). This CDR3 has 11 amino acids. Trimming took 9 bases from V and 8 from J, leaving 11 bases between them. The germline gives CDR1 MNHEY, CDR2 SMNVEV (reference sequence). CDR3 sequence reads: CARSSGYEQFF. The CDR3 DNA reads as TGTGCCAGGAGCTCAGGGTATGAGCAGTTCTTC.

The chain carries TRBV5-4 and TRBJ1-5, with 11 bases aligning to TRBD1. The CDR3 has 16 amino acids. The J segment lost 2 bases and the V segment lost 5 bases, leaving 6 bases of the junction unmatched. Germline V gives CDR1 SGHNT, CDR2 YYREEE (reference sequence). The CDR3 here is CASRWDRGEGNQPQHF. In DNA, the CDR3 is TGTGCCAGCAGGTGGGACAGGGGGGAGGGCAATCAGCCCCAGCATTTT.

The V and J genes are TRBV7-2 and TRBJ2-3; D unclear. Trimming pared 3 bases from V and 6 bases from J, leaving 10 bases between. Germline-derived CDR1 and CDR2 are SGHTA and FQGNSA. This CDR3 contains 13 residues. CDR3 DNA: TGTGCCAGCAGCTTCGACCGGCGGGATACGCAGTATTTT. It yields the protein CASSFDRRDTQYF.

The chain recombines TRBV4-3 with TRBJ2-2; D ambiguous. Looked up from germline, CDR1 is LGHNA and CDR2 is YSLEER. V gave up 0 bases and J gave up 2 bases, with 10 bases separating them. The CDR3 has 16 amino acids. The CDR3 nucleotides are TGCGCCAGCAGCCAAGAGTGGGCAGTTAACACCGGGGAGCTGTTTTTT. Translating gives CASSQEWAVNTGELFF.

This clone was observed a few times. J is TRBJ1-1 and V is TRBV30, with 8 nucleotides matching TRBD1. After removal of 6 bases from V and 3 bases from J, the junction contained 24 bases not matched to a gene. Germline V CDR1 and CDR2: GTSNPN, SVGIG (reference sequence). The CDR3 length is 19 residues. CDR3 loop: CACPNSRTGFDGWDTEAFF. Here the CDR3 DNA reads TGTGCCTGCCCCAACTCTCGGACAGGGTTTGACGGCTGGGACACTGAAGCTTTCTTT.

The sample holds a few counts of this clone. The CDR3 loop reads CSVATSGRYNEQFF. CDR3 bases: TGCAGCGTTGCGACTAGCGGGAGATACAATGAGCAGTTCTTC. The genes are TRBV29-1 and TRBJ2-1; 12 bases align to TRBD2. The ends lost 4 bases at V and 4 bases at J; junction bases unmatched: 2. Germline-derived CDR1 and CDR2 are SQVTM and ANQGSEA. The CDR3 totals 14 residues.

The J gene is TRBJ2-7, the V gene TRBV29-1; TRBD2 matches 11 bases. The V gene's germline CDR1 is SQVTM and CDR2 ANQGSEA. The V and J ends lost 6 bases and 2 bases, in that order; junction bases with no gene match: 9. The CDR3 is 15 amino acids. DNA of the CDR3: TGCAGCGTCGCGATCGGACTAGCGGGTACCTACGAGCAGTACTTC. Amino acids: CSVAIGLAGTYEQYF.

The chain links TRBV5-1 to TRBJ1-1, with a possible D match to TRBD1 (5 bases). Germline V gene lookup returns CDR1 SGHRS and CDR2 YFSETQ. Deletions cut 0 bases from V and 1 base from J, with 10 bases between. This CDR3 is built from 15 residues. The CDR3 region is CASSLVQGPNTEAFF. The CDR3 DNA is TGCGCCAGCAGCTTGGTCCAGGGTCCGAACACTGAAGCTTTCTTT. Full variable domain (outside the CDR3, taken from reference TRBV5-1 and TRBJ1-1): KAGVTQTPRYLIKTRGQQVTLSCSPISGHRSVSWYQQTPGQGLQFLFEYFSETQRNKGNFPGRFSGRQFSNSRSEMNVSTLELGDSALYLCASSLVQGPNTEAFFGQGTRLTVV.

This clone has a single count. V and J are TRBV5-1 and TRBJ2-1; 9 bases are a match to TRBD2. J was trimmed by 10 bases and V by 0 bases; bases with no gene match: 8. The CDR3 length is 15 residues. CDR1 is SGHRS and CDR2 is YFSETQ in the germline V gene. CDR3 DNA: TGCGCCAGCAGCTTGGATGGCGGGAGGGCCCGGGAGCAGTTCTTC. Its translation: CASSLDGGRAREQFF.

The chain employs TRBV5-1 and TRBJ2-2; D is unclear. The CDR3 is made up of 14 amino acids. V was clipped by 1 base and J by 1 base, with 5 bases between them. From germline, CDR1 is SGHRS and CDR2 YFSETQ. The CDR3 sequence: CASSLRLNTGELFF. CDR3 bases: TGCGCCAGCAGCTTGCGACTGAACACCGGGGAGCTGTTTTTT.

This chain uses TRBV6-5 with TRBJ1-6, with D unclear. Germline V gene sequence: CDR1 MNHEY, CDR2 SVGAGI. The V and J ends lost 5 bases and 16 bases respectively, with 24 bases between them. The CDR3 is 15 residues long. This CDR3 reads CASSKRPPTIIVLHF. As DNA, the CDR3 is TGTGCCAGCAGTAAGAGACCGCCGACTATCATTGTACTCCACTTT.

The rearrangement uses TRBV28 and TRBJ2-7; D is possibly TRBD2 (6 bases). Deletions cut 5 bases from V and 2 bases from J, with 10 bases between. The germline V gene encodes CDR1 MDHEN and CDR2 SYDVKM. The CDR3 loop spans 13 amino acids. In nucleotides, the CDR3 is TGTGCCAGCAGTGGGACTTCAACCTACGAGCAGTACTTC. Its protein is CASSGTSTYEQYF.

In DNA, the CDR3 is TGTGCCAGCAGTCCCAGCAGGGGGATAACAGACGAGCAGTACTTC. This translates into CASSPSRGITDEQYF. The chain combines TRBV6-2 or TRBV6-3 with TRBJ2-7; 7 bases match TRBD1. Germline trimming cut 5 bases from V and 5 bases from J; bases unmatched to any gene: 12. The CDR3 has 15 residues. Germline loops: CDR1 MNHEY, CDR2 SVGEGT.

This rearrangement joins TRBV6-5 to TRBJ2-7, with TRBD2 identical over 9 bases. Trimming at V came to 0 bases and at J to 2 bases, leaving 5 bases not matched to a gene. Germline V gene lookup returns CDR1 MNHEY and CDR2 SVGAGI. The CDR3 totals 16 residues. The CDR3 is CASSYSWTSATYEQYF. CDR3 bases: TGTGCCAGCAGTTACTCGTGGACTAGCGCGACCTACGAGCAGTACTTC.

V gene TRBV18 combines with J gene TRBJ1-2; D is ambiguous. The CDR3 consists of 13 residues. In germline, CDR1 is KGHSH, CDR2 LQKENI. V was pared by 2 bases and J by 8 bases, with 12 bases between. The CDR3 DNA reads TGTGCCAGCTCACCAAAGGGAGATCGAGGCTACACCTTC. Its translation is CASSPKGDRGYTF.

This chain's CDR3 is CASSSGQGEREQYF. The CDR3 nucleotides read TGTGCCAGCAGCAGCGGACAGGGGGAACGCGAGCAGTACTTC. The rearrangement joins TRBV9 to TRBJ2-7; TRBD1 matches 10 bases. There are 14 residues in the CDR3. The germline V gene has CDR1 SGDLS and CDR2 YYNGEE. The V segment lost 4 bases and the J segment 6 bases; nucleotides outside the gene matches: 7.

This rearrangement joins TRBV5-8 to TRBJ1-1; D is ambiguous. Per germline, CDR1 SGHTS and CDR2 YDEGEE. The V gene lost 6 bases and the J gene lost 6 bases, with 12 bases spanning the gap. The CDR3 loop spans 12 amino acids. CDR3 residues: CASIFGLSEAFF. The DNA of the CDR3 is TGTGCCAGCATCTTCGGTTTGTCTGAAGCTTTCTTT.

V and J are TRBV28 and TRBJ1-2; D is perhaps TRBD1 (5 bases). The CDR3 covers 11 residues. Between the trimmed V and J ends, which lost 6 bases and 9 bases, there was a span of 11 bases. Per the germline V gene, CDR1 is MDHEN and CDR2 is SYDVKM. CDR3 sequence reads: CASRNRRSYTF. In nucleotides, the CDR3 is TGTGCCAGCAGAAACAGGAGAAGCTACACCTTC.

The V gene is TRBV13, the J gene TRBJ2-2; no reliable D call. The CDR3 consists of 13 residues. Germline V CDR1 and CDR2: PRHDT, FYEKMQ (reference sequence). Deletions cut 4 bases from V and 8 bases from J, with 11 bases between. CDR3 sequence (DNA): TGTGCCAGCAGCTCAGATCGAAGAGGGGAGCTGTTTTTT. Residues: CASSSDRRGELFF.

This clone came up a few times. The chain is built from TRBV10-3 and TRBJ2-7, with 8 bases identical to TRBD1. Germline loops: CDR1 ENHRY, CDR2 SYGVKD. V was pared by 10 bases and J by 0 bases, with 8 bases of the junction left unmatched. The CDR3 loop spans 14 amino acids. The CDR3 DNA reads TGTGCCACCCACCGGGACAGGAGCTCCTACGAGCAGTACTTC. Its translation: CATHRDRSSYEQYF.

This clone was recorded a few times. The chain has TRBV5-6 and TRBJ2-2, with a weak D call TRBD2 (5 bases). Trimming pared 2 bases from V and 7 bases from J, leaving 12 bases between. The CDR3 has 14 residues. Per germline, CDR1 SGHDT and CDR2 YYEEEE. The CDR3 sequence is CASSLITGIGELFF. As DNA, the CDR3 is TGTGCCAGCAGCTTAATAACGGGGATCGGGGAGCTGTTTTTT.